This TCR beta chain is drawn from a study of blood T cells in healthy people across ages. The second PCR ran about 6 to 12 cycles with a sample-barcoded 5' primer and J-beta primers. TCRdb itself ran the 5' RACE reads through MiXCR, one entry per CDR3 protein. The profile covers 1.2 million to 1.5 million distinct CDR3 sequences, with roughly 60% appearing a single time and 6.5% to 8.5% taken by the ten largest. Comments on this clonotype: The junction differs from germline at one of its ends, possibly a read error.

The study drew donors from healthy Caucasian individuals in Russia aged roughly 6 to 90. The CDR3 consists of 13 residues. Germline V gene data show CDR1 as DFQATT and CDR2 as SNEGSKA (reference sequence). The source of this sequence is a man between 18 and 35 years old in good health. The V call is TRBV20-1, the J call TRBJ2-7; D might be TRBD1 or TRBD2, each matching 5 bases. Specimen: blood. This CDR3 reads CGAEGNSSYEQYF. The CDR3 coding sequence is TGCGGTGCCGAGGGGAATAGCTCCTACGAGCAGTACTTC.